The T cell receptor beta chain described here comes from a study of post-analysis software for immune sequencing data. As for the study in general: Both relapsing-remitting and secondary progressive multiple sclerosis featured among the disease courses, as did progressive-relapsing multiple sclerosis.

Unique molecular identifiers featured in each of the TCR beta cDNA libraries. Each batch of about 0.95 to 10 million T cells produced 450,000 to 500,000 cDNA molecules. From the PCR reads, TCRdb called clonotypes with MiXCR, one entry per CDR3 protein. Of more than 500,000 distinct CDR3 sequences in the sample, 30% to 40% were seen once. Study observations and caveats: People with multiple sclerosis had a significantly lower normalized Chao1 diversity than controls did. F measure grouped same-batch samples tightly together. Among 4 or 5 TRBV segments more frequent in patients than controls were TRBV5-6, TRBV5-1 and TRBV20-1.

V gave up 0 bases and J gave up 13 bases, with 13 bases separating them. This CDR3 has 12 residues. Germline loops: CDR1 SGHRS, CDR2 YFSETQ. Note on this clonotype: No antigen is known for it.

The chain uses TRBV5-1 and TRBJ2-5; D is undetermined. This clonotype originated in a girl aged 2-17 years with multiple sclerosis. The source material was blood. The CDR3: CASSLEQMTWYF. As DNA, the CDR3 is TGCGCCAGCAGCTTGGAACAGATGACGTGGTACTTC.